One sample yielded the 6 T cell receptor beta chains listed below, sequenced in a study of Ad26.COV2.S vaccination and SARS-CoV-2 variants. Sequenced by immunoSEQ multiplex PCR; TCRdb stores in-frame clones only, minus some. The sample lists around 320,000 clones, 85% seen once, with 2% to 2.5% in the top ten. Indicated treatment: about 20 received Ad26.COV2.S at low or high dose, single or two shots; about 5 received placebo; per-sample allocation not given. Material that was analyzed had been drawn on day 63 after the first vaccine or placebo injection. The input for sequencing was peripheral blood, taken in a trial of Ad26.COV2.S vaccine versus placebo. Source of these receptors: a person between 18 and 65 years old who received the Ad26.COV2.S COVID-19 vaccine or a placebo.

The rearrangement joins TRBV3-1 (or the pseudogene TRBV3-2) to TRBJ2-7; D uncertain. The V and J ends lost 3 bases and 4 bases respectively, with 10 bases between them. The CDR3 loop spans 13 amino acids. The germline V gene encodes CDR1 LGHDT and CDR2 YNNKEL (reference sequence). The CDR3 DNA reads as TGTGCCAGCAGCCAGAACAGAGATTACGAGCAGTACTTC. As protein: CASSQNRDYEQYF.

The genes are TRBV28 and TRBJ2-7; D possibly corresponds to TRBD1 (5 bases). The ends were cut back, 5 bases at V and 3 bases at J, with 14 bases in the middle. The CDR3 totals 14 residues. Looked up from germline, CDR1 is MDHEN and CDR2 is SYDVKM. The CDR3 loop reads CASSGSQGFYEQYF. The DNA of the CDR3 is TGTGCCAGCAGTGGAAGCCAGGGATTCTACGAGCAGTACTTC.

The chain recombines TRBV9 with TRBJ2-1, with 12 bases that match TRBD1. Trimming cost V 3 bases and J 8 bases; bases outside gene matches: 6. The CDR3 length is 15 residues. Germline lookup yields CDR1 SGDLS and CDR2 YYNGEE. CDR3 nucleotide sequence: TGTGCCAGCAGCGAGGGGACAGGGGGCTTAGATGAGCAGTTCTTC. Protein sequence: CASSEGTGGLDEQFF.

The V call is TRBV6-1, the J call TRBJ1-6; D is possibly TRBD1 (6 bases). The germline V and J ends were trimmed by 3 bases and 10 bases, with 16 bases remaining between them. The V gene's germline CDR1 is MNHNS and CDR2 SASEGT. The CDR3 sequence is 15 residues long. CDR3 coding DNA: TGTGCCAGCAGTGATCTGGCCAGGGGTGAGTCACCCCTCCACTTT. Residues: CASSDLARGESPLHF.

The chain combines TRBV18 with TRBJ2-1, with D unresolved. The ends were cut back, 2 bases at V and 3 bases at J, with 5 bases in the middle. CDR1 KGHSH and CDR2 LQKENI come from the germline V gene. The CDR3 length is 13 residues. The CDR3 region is CASSPGFYNEQFF. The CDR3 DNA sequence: TGTGCCAGCTCACCAGGGTTCTACAATGAGCAGTTCTTC.

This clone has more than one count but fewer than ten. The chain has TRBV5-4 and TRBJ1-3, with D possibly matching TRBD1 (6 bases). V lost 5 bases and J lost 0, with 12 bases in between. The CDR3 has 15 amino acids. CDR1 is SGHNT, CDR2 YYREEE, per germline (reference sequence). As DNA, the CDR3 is TGTGCCAGCAGTGAAGGGGGGGGCTCTGGAAACACCATATATTTT. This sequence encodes CASSEGGGSGNTIYF.